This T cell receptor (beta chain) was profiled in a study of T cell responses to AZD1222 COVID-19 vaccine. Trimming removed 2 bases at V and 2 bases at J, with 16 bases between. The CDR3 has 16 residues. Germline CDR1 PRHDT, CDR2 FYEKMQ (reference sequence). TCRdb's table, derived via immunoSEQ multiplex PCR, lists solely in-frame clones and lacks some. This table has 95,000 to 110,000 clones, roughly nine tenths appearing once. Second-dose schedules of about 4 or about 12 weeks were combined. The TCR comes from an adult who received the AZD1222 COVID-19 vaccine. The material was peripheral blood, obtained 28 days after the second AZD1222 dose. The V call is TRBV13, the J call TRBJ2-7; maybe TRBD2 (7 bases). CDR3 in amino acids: CASSLSAGDIPYEQYF. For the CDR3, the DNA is TGTGCCAGCAGCTTATCGGCGGGGGACATCCCCTACGAGCAGTACTTC.